This T cell receptor (beta chain) came from a study of blood T cell repertoires in COVID-19. Method: immunoSEQ multiplex PCR; TCRdb's copy keeps in-frame clones and lacks some. Seen here are about 400,000 clones, 87% observed once, and the top ten hold 2.5% to 3.5%. V was cut by 5 bases and J by 1 base, with 8 bases left in between. The CDR3 is 12 amino acids. Germline CDR1 SQVTM, CDR2 ANQGSEA. Either two negative PCRs, clearance, or symptom resolution qualified Cohort 3 donors as recovered. The clonotype originates from a woman in her 30s who had recovered from COVID-19. Specimen: PBMCs or T cells enriched from blood (not recorded which). The chain couples TRBV29-1 to TRBJ1-1; a possible D gene is TRBD1 (5 bases). In DNA form, the CDR3 reads TGCAGCGTTCGCAGGGAGAACACTGAAGCTTTCTTT. Protein product: CSVRRENTEAFF.